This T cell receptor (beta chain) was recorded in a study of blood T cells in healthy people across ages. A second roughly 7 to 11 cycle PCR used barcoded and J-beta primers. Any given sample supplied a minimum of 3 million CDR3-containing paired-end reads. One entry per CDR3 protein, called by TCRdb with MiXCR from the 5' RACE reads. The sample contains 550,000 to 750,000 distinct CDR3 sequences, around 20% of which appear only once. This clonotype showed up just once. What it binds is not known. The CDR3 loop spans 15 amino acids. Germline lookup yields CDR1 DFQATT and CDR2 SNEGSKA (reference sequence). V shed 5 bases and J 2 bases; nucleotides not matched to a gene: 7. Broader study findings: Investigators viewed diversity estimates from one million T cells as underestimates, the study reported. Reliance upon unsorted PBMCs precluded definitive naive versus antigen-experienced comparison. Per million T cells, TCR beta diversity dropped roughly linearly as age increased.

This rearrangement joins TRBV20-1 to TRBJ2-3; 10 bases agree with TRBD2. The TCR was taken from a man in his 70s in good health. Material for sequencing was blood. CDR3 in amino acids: CSAVKSGGDTDTQYF. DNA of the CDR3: TGCAGTGCTGTGAAAAGCGGGGGGGACACAGATACGCAGTATTTT.